This T cell receptor (beta chain) is drawn from a study of blood T cell repertoires in COVID-19 (dated by TCRdb to 2020 to 2021). Notes on the research overall: Samples from collaborators originated in the United States, Italy and Spain and spanned both the acute and convalescent phases of COVID-19. The prospective study material was composed of cDNA or gDNA derived from T cells, B-cell-depleted T cells, or PBMCs. Deeply sampled blood TCRbeta repertoires from subjects exposed to, actively infected with, or recovered from COVID-19 were included in the dataset. A freely available public database, intended as a resource for researchers studying the immune response to SARS-CoV-2, is where the repertoires were released. The samples were drawn from the first 160 participants of the ongoing ImmuneRACE study and from more than 1,000 subjects provided by 6 global collaborators. Nearly every sample came with metadata listing a de-identified subject ID, COVID-19 status, age in years and sex. Where HLA class I and class II types were available, the types were taken from metadata supplied by the sample provider, not from assay-based typing. Points the paper makes about the study in general: How much clinical and demographic metadata was included differed by source and by participant, and the metadata was provided uncurated.

The collaborating institutions used their own protocols to collect whole blood in K2EDTA tubes. For TCRbeta analysis, collaborators shipped samples as frozen whole blood, isolated PBMCs, or DNA extracted from either of those sample types. TCRbeta CDR3 regions were amplified from genomic DNA by means of the immunoSEQ Assay, a bias-controlled multiplex PCR. The published analysis was carried out like this. Nucleated cell counts per sample were estimated from amplification of reference gene primers within the assay. To quantify the absolute abundance of each unique TCRbeta CDR3 rearrangement, sequence reads were collapsed and filtered. Productive Simpson clonality was computed per sample as the square root of Simpson's diversity index over productive rearrangements. This immuneACCESS table, as held by TCRdb, lists in-frame sequences with V and J called but not all clones. Of the missing ones, under half trace to an unresolved V gene in checked studies; the others have no known cause. The D gene and trimming were derived from the DNA, and the V and J assignments and clone size from that table. This sample is represented by about 110,000 clones; around 80% of them were singletons. Together, the top ten hold about 3.8% of the sample.

Trimming removed 4 bases from V and 3 bases from J, leaving 9 bases between the germline ends. For CDR1 and CDR2, the germline V gene lists SNHLY and FYNNEI. From its cysteine to its phenylalanine, the CDR3 spans 13 amino acids. The retained sequence is limited to the CDR3, 39 bases, with the frame set at the first base. For this clone: Its antigen remains undetermined. No quality values exist for individual bases; no much larger clone is one base distant. Other DNA sequences of this sample code for an identical CDR3.

The sequence was collected from a woman of 80 years or more with acute or convalescent COVID-19. The sequence is built from TRBV2 and TRBJ1-1; TRBD1 is possibly the D segment (6 matching bases). The material sequenced was peripheral blood. The nucleotide sequence reads as follows: TGTGCCAGCAGTGGGGACACTGACACTGAAGCTTTCTTT. This is translated as CASSGDTDTEAFF.